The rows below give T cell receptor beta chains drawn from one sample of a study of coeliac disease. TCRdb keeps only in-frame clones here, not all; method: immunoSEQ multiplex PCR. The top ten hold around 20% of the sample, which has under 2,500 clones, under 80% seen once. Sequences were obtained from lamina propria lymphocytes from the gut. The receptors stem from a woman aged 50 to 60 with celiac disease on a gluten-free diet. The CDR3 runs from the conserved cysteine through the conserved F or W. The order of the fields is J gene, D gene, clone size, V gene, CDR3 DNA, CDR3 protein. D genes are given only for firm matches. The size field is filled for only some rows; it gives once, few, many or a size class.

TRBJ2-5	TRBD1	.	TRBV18	TGTGCCAGCTCACCCGGACAGGGATCGTCTTTTGAGACCCAGTACTTC	CASSPGQGSSFETQYF
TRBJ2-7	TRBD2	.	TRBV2	TGTGCCAGCACCGAGCGGGACCACTCCTACGAGCAGTACTTC	CASTERDHSYEQYF
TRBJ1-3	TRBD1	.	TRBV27	TGTGCCAGCAGTCCCAACTTTTGGGGACAGGGAAAGGACACCATATATTTT	CASSPNFWGQGKDTIYF
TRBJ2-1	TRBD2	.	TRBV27	TGTGCCAGCAGCCCGGGGTGGGGGGGCAATGAGCAGTTCTTC	CASSPGWGGNEQFF
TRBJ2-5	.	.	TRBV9	TGTGCCAGCAGCGTAGGACTAGTGGAGACCCAGTACTTC	CASSVGLVETQYF
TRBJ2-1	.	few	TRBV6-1	TGTGCCAGCAGTGGGGGACACCTCTCCTACAATGAGCAGTTCTTC	CASSGGHLSYNEQFF
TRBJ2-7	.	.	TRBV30	TGTGCCTGCCTTGGGGGGAAGAGCTCCTACGAGCAGTACTTC	CACLGGKSSYEQYF
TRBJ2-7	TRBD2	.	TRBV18	TGTGCCAGCTCACCGCCCGGGAGGGCGCCTATCTTC	CASSPPGRAPIF
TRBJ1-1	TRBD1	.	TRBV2	TGTGCCAGCAGGGACAGGGGGCGTGAAGCTTTCTTT	CASRDRGREAFF
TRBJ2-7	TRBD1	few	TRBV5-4	TGTGCCAGCAGCGCGGGGACAGGGGGCATCGCCAGCACCTACGAGCAGTACTTC	CASSAGTGGIASTYEQYF
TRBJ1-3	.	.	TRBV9	TGTGCCAGCAGCCCCCAAGGGGTGCTAGGAAACACCATATATTTT	CASSPQGVLGNTIYF
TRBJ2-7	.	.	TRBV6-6	TGTGCCAGCAGTTACCCTCCCAGTACTCGGGACGAGCAGTACTTC	CASSYPPSTRDEQYF
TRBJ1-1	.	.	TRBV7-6	TGTGCCAGCAGCTCCGGGGGGCATGAAGCTTTCTTT	CASSSGGHEAFF
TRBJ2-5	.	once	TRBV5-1	TGCGCCAGCAGCTCCGGACAGCAAGAGACCCAGTACTTC	CASSSGQQETQYF
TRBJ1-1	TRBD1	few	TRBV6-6	TGTGCCAGCAGCCCTCAGGGGGGCAACACTGAAGCTTTCTTT	CASSPQGGNTEAFF
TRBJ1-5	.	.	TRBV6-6	TGTGCCAGCAGTTACCTTTCGGGGGTGGTTCAGCCCCAGCATTTT	CASSYLSGVVQPQHF
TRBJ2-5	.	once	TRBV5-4	TGTGCCAGCAGCCCTCAACCGGACAGCCACAGGGTCCAGTACTTC	CASSPQPDSHRVQYF
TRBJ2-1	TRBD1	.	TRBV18	TGTGCCAGCTCATACCGGACAGGGGGCGCGACGGATGAGCAGTTCTTC	CASSYRTGGATDEQFF
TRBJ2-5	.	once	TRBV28	TGTGCCAGCACCCCGAGGGGGGGCTCAGAGACCCAGTACTTC	CASTPRGGSETQYF
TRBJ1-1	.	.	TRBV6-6	TGTGCCAGCAGTTACGGGCGCGGGGGCACTGAAGCTTTCTTT	CASSYGRGGTEAFF
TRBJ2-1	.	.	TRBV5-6	TGTGCCAGCAGCTACCGGAATGAGCAGTTCTTC	CASSYRNEQFF
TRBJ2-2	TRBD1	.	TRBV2	TGTGCCAGCAGTCCCGGGACAGGGCGAACCGGGGAGCTGTTTTTT	CASSPGTGRTGELFF
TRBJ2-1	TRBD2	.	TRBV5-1	TGCGCCAGCAGCTACGGGGGGGCTCTGAGGAATGAGCAGTTCTTC	CASSYGGALRNEQFF
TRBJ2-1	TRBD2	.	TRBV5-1	TGCGCCAGCAGCTTGGGGACTAGCCAGTACAATGAGCAGTTCTTC	CASSLGTSQYNEQFF
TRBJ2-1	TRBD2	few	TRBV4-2	TGTGCCAGCAGCCAAGGAGCGGGGCGGCAGTTCTTC	CASSQGAGRQFF
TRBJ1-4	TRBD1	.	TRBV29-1	TGCAGCGTATCCGGAGGGGGCGGTGAAAAACTGTTTTTT	CSVSGGGGEKLFF
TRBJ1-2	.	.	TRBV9	TGTGCCAGCGGGCCGGTGCACTCAAGAAAGACCCATGGCTACACCTTC	CASGPVHSRKTHGYTF